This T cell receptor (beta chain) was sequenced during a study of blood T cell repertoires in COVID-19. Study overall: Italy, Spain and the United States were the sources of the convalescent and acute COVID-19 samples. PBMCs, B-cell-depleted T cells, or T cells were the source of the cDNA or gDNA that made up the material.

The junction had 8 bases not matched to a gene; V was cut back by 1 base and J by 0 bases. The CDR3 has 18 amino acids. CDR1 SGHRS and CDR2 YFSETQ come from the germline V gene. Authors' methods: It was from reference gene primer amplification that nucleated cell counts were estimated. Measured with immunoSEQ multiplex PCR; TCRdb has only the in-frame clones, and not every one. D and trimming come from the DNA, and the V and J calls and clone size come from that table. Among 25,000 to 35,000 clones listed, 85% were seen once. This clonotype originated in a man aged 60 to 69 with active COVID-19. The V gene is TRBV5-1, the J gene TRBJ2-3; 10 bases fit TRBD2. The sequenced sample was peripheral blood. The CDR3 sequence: CASSLRASGGTSTDTQYF. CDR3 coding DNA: TGCGCCAGCAGCTTGAGGGCTAGCGGGGGAACTAGCACAGATACGCAGTATTTT.